The sequence of this T cell receptor (beta chain) was determined in a study of CD8 T cells in Susac syndrome. In the study overall: Patients with Susac syndrome were, at the time of blood collection, therapy-naive, maintained on corticosteroids, or maintained on intravenous immunoglobulin alone.

With random hexamers, reverse transcription was performed on about 0.45 to 1 ug of RNA. Amplification of TCR beta CDR3 spanned 54 Vbeta and 13 Jbeta via immunoSEQ multiplex PCR. A single record per CDR3 protein comes from TCRdb applying MiXCR to the immunoSEQ multiplex PCR reads. This table has 150,000 to 200,000 distinct CDR3 sequences, under 95% appearing once. CDR1 is SGHTA and CDR2 is FQGNSA in the germline V gene. Trimming removed 2 bases at V and 2 bases at J, with 10 bases between. The CDR3 runs 14 residues. The V and J genes are TRBV7-2 and TRBJ2-7; D is uncertain. This receptor was obtained from a human donor with Susac syndrome. Sequences were obtained from CD4+ T cells from PBMCs. CDR3 coding DNA: TGTGCCAGCAGCTTAATCCGAGCAGCCTACGAGCAGTACTTC. It codes for CASSLIRAAYEQYF.